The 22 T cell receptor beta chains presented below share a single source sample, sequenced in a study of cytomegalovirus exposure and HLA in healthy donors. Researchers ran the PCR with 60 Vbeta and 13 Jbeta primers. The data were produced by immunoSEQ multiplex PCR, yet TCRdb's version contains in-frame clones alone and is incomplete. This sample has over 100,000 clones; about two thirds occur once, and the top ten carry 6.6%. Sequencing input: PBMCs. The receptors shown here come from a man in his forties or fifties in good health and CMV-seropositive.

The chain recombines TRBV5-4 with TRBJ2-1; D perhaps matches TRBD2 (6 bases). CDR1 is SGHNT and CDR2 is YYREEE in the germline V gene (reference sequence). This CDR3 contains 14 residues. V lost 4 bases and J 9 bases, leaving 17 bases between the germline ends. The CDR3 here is CASSPGTALGEQFF. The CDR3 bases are TGTGCCAGCAGCCCGGGGACTGCCCTCGGTGAGCAGTTCTTC. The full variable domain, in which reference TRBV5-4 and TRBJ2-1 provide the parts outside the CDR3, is ETGVTQSPTHLIKTRGQQVTLRCSSQSGHNTVSWYQQALGQGPQFIFQYYREEENGRGNFPPRFSGLQFPNYSSELNVNALELDDSALYLCASSPGTALGEQFFGPGTRLTVL.

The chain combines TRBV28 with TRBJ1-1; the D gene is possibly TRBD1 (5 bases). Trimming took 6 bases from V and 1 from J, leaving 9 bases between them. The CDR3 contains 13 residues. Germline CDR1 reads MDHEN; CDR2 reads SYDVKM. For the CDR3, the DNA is TGTGCCAGCAGCCCGACAGCGAACACTGAAGCTTTCTTT. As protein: CASSPTANTEAFF.

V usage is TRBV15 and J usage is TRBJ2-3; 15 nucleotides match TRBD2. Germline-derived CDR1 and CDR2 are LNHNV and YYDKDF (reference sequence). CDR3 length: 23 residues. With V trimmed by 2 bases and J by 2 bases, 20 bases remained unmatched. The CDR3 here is CATSRMPRTSGGGITSYTDTQYF. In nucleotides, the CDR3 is TGTGCCACCAGCAGAATGCCGCGGACTAGCGGGGGGGGTATTACCTCTTACACAGATACGCAGTATTTT. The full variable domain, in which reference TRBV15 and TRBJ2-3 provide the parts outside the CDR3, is DAMVIQNPRYQVTQFGKPVTLSCSQTLNHNVMYWYQQKSSQAPKLLFHYYDKDFNNEADTPDNFQSRRPNTSFCFLDIRSPGLGDTAMYLCATSRMPRTSGGGITSYTDTQYFGPGTRLTVL.

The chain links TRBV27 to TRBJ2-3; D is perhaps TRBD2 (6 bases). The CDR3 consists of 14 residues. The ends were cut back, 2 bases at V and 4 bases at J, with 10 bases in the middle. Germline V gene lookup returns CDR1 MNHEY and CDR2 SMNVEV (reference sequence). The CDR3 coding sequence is TGTGCCAGCAGTTTACCGGGGGTCGCAGATACGCAGTATTTT. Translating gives CASSLPGVADTQYF.

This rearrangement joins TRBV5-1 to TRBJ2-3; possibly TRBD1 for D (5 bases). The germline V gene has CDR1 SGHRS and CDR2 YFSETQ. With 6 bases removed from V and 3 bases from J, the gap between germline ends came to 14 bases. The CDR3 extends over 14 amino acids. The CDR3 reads CASTPLQETDTQYF. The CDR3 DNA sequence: TGCGCCAGCACACCCCTACAGGAAACAGATACGCAGTATTTT.

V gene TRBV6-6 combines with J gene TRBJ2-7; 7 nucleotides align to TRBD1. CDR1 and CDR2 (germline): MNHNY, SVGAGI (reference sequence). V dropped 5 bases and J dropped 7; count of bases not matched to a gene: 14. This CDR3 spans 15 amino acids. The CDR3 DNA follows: TGTGCCAGCAGTCCCCAACGGGACAGCCCGAAGGAGCAGTACTTC. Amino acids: CASSPQRDSPKEQYF.

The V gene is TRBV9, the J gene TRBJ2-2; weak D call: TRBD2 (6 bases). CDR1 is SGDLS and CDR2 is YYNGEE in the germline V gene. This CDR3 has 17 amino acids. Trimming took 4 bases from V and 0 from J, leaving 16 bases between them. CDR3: CASSWDLSISNTGELFF. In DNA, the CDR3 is TGTGCCAGCAGCTGGGACTTATCCATCTCGAACACCGGGGAGCTGTTTTTT.

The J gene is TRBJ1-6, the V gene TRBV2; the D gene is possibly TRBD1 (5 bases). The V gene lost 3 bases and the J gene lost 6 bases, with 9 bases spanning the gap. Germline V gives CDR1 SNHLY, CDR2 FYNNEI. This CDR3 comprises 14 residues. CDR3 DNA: TGTGCCAGCAGTGAGGGGGGACCTAATTCACCCCTCCACTTT. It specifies CASSEGGPNSPLHF.

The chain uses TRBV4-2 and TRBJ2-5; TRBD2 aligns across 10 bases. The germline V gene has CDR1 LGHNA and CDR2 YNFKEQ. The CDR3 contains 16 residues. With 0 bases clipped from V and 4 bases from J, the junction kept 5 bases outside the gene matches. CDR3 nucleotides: TGTGCCAGCAGCCAAGAAGCGGGAGGGCTCGGAGAGACCCAGTACTTC. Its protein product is CASSQEAGGLGETQYF.

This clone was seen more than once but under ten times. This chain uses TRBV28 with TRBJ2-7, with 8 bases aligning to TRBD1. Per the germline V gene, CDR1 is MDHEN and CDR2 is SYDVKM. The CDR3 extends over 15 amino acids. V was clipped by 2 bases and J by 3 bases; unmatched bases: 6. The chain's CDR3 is CASSLQGAGGYEQYF. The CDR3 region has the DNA TGTGCCAGCAGTTTACAGGGGGCCGGGGGCTACGAGCAGTACTTC.

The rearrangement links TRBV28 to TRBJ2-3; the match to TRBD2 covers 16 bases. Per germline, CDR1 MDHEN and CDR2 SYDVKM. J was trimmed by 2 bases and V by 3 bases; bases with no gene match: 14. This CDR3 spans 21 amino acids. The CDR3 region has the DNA TGTGCCAGCAGTTTGGAACTCGGGACTAGCGGGAGGGCCGGTGCCACAGATACGCAGTATTTT. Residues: CASSLELGTSGRAGATDTQYF.

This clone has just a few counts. This CDR3 reads CASSFTGKKDGELFF. The CDR3 DNA reads as TGTGCCAGCAGCTTCACAGGGAAAAAGGACGGGGAGCTGTTTTTT. This chain links TRBV7-9 with TRBJ2-2, with TRBD1 as a possible D gene (6 bases). V shed 3 bases and J shed 7 bases, with 15 bases lying between them. CDR1 and CDR2 (germline): SEHNR, FQNEAQ (reference sequence). This CDR3 spans 15 amino acids.

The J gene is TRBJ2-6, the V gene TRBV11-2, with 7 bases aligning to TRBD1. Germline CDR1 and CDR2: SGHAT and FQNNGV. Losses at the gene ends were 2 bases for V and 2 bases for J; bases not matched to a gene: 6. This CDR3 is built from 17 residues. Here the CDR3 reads CASSLHPTGTGANVLTF. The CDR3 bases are TGTGCCAGCAGCTTACACCCGACAGGGACTGGGGCCAACGTCCTGACTTTC.

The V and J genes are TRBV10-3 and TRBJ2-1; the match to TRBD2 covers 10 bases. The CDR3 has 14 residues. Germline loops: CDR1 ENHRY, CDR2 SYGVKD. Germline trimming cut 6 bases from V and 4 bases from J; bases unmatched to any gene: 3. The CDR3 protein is CAIRERGGYNEQFF. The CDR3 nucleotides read TGTGCCATCAGGGAGCGGGGGGGTTACAATGAGCAGTTCTTC.

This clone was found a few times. CDR3 sequence (DNA): TGTGCCAGCAGCGAACTACCGAACAATGAGCAGTTCTTC. This translates into CASSELPNNEQFF. The chain joins TRBV27 to TRBJ2-1; no clear D gene. This CDR3 comprises 13 residues. Germline lookup yields CDR1 MNHEY and CDR2 SMNVEV (reference sequence). V shed 6 bases and J shed 5 bases, with 11 bases lying between them.

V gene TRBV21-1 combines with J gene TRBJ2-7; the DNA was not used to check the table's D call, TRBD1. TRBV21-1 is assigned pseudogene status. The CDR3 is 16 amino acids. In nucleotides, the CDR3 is TGTGCCAGCAGTCGACGGGGCAGGGGAGACTCCTACGAGCAGTACTTC. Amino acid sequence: CASSRRGRGDSYEQYF.

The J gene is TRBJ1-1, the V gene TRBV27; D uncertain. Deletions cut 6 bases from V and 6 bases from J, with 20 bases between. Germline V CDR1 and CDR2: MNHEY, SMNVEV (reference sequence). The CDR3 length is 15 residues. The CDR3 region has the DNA TGTGCCAGCAGCGTATTTGGGCGAGGGAGGGCTGAAGCTTTCTTT. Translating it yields CASSVFGRGRAEAFF.

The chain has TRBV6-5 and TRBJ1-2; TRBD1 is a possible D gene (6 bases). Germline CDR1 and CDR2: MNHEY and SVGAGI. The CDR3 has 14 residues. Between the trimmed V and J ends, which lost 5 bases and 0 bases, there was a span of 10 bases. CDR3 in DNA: TGTGCCAGCAGTCGGACAGCAGCTAACTATGGCTACACCTTC. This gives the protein CASSRTAANYGYTF.

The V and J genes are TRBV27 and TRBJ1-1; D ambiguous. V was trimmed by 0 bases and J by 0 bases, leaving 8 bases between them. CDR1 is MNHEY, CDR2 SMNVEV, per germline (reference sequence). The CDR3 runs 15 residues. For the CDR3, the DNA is TGTGCCAGCAGTTTATCGTGGCAGTTGAACACTGAAGCTTTCTTT. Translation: CASSLSWQLNTEAFF.

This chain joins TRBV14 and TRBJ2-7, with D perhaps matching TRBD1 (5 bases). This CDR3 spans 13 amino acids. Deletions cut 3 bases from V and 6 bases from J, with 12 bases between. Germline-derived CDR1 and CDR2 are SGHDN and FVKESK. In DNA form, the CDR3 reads TGTGCCAGCAGCCAGACGGCAGGGCGCGAGCAGTACTTC. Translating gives CASSQTAGREQYF.

In nucleotides, the CDR3 is TGCGCCAGCAGCCACGATCGCGGACTAGCGGGGGTGGTGGGGGACGAGCAGTACTTC. This gives the protein CASSHDRGLAGVVGDEQYF. The chain employs TRBV4-1 and TRBJ2-7, with 13 bases aligning to TRBD2. This CDR3 contains 19 residues. The V segment lost 3 bases and the J segment 5 bases; nucleotides outside the gene matches: 16. Germline assignment: CDR1 MGHRA and CDR2 YSYEKL.

As DNA, the CDR3 is TGCGCCAGCAGCCCCGATGCGAGGGACAGGCCCTACAATGAGCAGTTCTTC. Its translation is CASSPDARDRPYNEQFF. The chain is built from TRBV5-1 and TRBJ2-1, with 8 positions matching TRBD1. The CDR3 is 17 residues long. Germline CDR1 reads SGHRS; CDR2 reads YFSETQ. Trimming cost V 4 bases and J 2 bases; bases outside gene matches: 11.